This T cell receptor beta chain was captured by sequencing in a study of blood T cell repertoires in COVID-19. The germline V gene encodes CDR1 DFQATT and CDR2 SNEGSKA (reference sequence). The CDR3 length is 11 residues. The germline V and J ends were trimmed by 5 bases and 6 bases, with 10 bases remaining between them. Sequencing was performed with immunoSEQ multiplex PCR; in TCRdb, only in-frame clones are kept and a portion is missing. This sample has about 36,000 clones, with over 60% found just once. The J gene is TRBJ1-2, the V gene TRBV20-1, with D possibly TRBD1 on 5 matching bases. Input material: peripheral blood. This TCR came from a man in his sixties with active COVID-19. The CDR3 sequence is CSARGRNGYTF. The CDR3, as DNA: TGCAGTGCTCGGGGGAGGAATGGCTACACCTTC.